The 13 T cell receptor beta chains below were found in one sample sequenced in a study of blood T cell repertoires in COVID-19 (dated by TCRdb to about 2020). Library creation used the immunoSEQ multiplex PCR assay. Sourced from immuneACCESS, this table was stored by TCRdb with only in-frame sequences that have V and J called. A share of the clones is absent; for the studies checked, an unresolved V gene accounts for under half, and the remainder has no known explanation. The sample profile shows approximately 220,000 clones; roughly 86% of them were found once. The ten largest clonotypes hold around 2.7% of the sample. Source material: peripheral blood. Receptor source: a man in his fifties or sixties with acute or convalescent COVID-19.

The chain combines TRBV6-5 with TRBJ2-5; 8 positions agree with TRBD1. The V gene end was trimmed by 4 bases and the J gene end by 4 bases; junction bases not matched to a gene: 8. Germline CDR1 is MNHEY and CDR2 is SVGAGI. This CDR3 contains 15 residues. The chain's CDR3 is CASSSGTGGGETQYF. Here the CDR3 DNA reads TGTGCCAGCAGTTCGGGGACAGGAGGGGGAGAGACCCAGTACTTC.

This chain connects TRBV7-8 to TRBJ1-1, with D unclear. The CDR3 covers 13 residues. In germline, CDR1 is SGHVS, CDR2 FQNEAQ. The V gene lost 5 bases and the J gene lost 7 bases, with 14 bases spanning the gap. CDR3 protein: CASSPAGALEAFF. The CDR3 coding sequence is TGTGCCAGCAGCCCCGCTGGAGCCCTTGAAGCTTTCTTT.

This chain connects TRBV19 to TRBJ1-4; D perhaps matches TRBD1 (5 bases). The CDR3 spans 14 residues. From germline, CDR1 is LNHDA and CDR2 SQIVND (reference sequence). With 11 bases removed from V and 3 bases from J, the gap between germline ends came to 16 bases. The CDR3 here is CASSGGLANEKLFF. The CDR3 nucleotides read TGTGCCTCTTCGGGGGGACTCGCTAATGAAAAACTGTTTTTT.

V gene TRBV3-1 (or the pseudogene TRBV3-2) combines with J gene TRBJ2-7; 8 nucleotides align to TRBD2. The trim removed 4 bases at V and 6 bases at J, leaving 8 bases unmatched. The CDR3 is 14 amino acids. The germline CDR1 and CDR2 sequences are LGHDT and YNNKEL (reference sequence). The CDR3 protein is CASSLGAGGGEQYF. The DNA for the CDR3 is TGTGCCAGCAGCCTCGGGGCGGGGGGTGGCGAGCAGTACTTC.

V and J are TRBV5-1 and TRBJ2-3; D unresolved. CDR3 length: 12 residues. Per the germline V gene, CDR1 is SGHRS and CDR2 is YFSETQ. Trimming pared 0 bases from V and 7 bases from J, leaving 6 bases between. CDR3 sequence: CASSLGENTQYF. CDR3 nucleotide sequence: TGCGCCAGCAGCTTGGGCGAAAATACGCAGTATTTT.

The chain links TRBV7-5 to TRBJ2-3; TRBD2 is the table's D call, not checked against the DNA. TRBV7-5 is a pseudogene segment. CDR3 length: 15 amino acids. CDR3 DNA sequence: TGTGCCAGAACCCCCTACCCCTTGGGCACAGATACGCAGTATTTT. It translates to CARTPYPLGTDTQYF.

The chain has TRBV28 and TRBJ1-2; maybe TRBD1 (5 bases). The CDR3 runs to 15 residues. CDR1 MDHEN and CDR2 SYDVKM come from the germline V gene. V gave up 5 bases and J gave up 0 bases, with 13 bases separating them. The CDR3 DNA reads TGTGCCAGCAGTCCCCGGGGGGGAGCTAACTATGGCTACACCTTC. This sequence encodes CASSPRGGANYGYTF.

The rearrangement joins TRBV30 to TRBJ1-1, with TRBD1 identical over 7 bases. Germline loops: CDR1 GTSNPN, CDR2 SVGIG (reference sequence). Trimming removed 6 bases from V and 2 bases from J; junction bases left unmatched: 15. This CDR3 comprises 16 residues. This chain's CDR3 is CACHKRGTGENTEAFF. DNA for the CDR3: TGTGCCTGCCACAAAAGGGGTACAGGGGAAAACACTGAAGCTTTCTTT.

This chain's CDR3 is CASSEIRGPNYGYTF. In DNA form, the CDR3 reads TGTGCCAGCAGTGAAATAAGGGGGCCTAACTATGGCTACACCTTC. The rearrangement joins TRBV2 to TRBJ1-2, with TRBD1 identical over 7 bases. The J segment lost 0 bases and the V segment lost 2 bases, leaving 3 bases of the junction unmatched. CDR3 size: 15 residues. Germline CDR1 and CDR2: SNHLY and FYNNEI.

This chain joins TRBV19 and TRBJ2-1, with 12 bases lining up with TRBD1. The CDR3 length is 16 residues. J gave up 8 bases and V 5 bases, and 10 bases lay outside the gene matches. Germline values: CDR1 LNHDA, CDR2 SQIVND (reference sequence). The CDR3 protein is CASSPAGTGGMDEQFF. Here the CDR3 DNA reads TGTGCCAGTAGTCCGGCCGGGACAGGGGGCATGGATGAGCAGTTCTTC.

The chain combines TRBV4-1 with TRBJ1-1; maybe TRBD1 (6 bases). The CDR3 totals 15 residues. The V gene's germline CDR1 is MGHRA and CDR2 YSYEKL. V dropped 3 bases and J dropped 1 base, with 12 bases sitting between them. The CDR3 region has the DNA TGCGCCAGCAGCCACCCTGACAGGCAGAACACTGAAGCTTTCTTT. The encoded protein is CASSHPDRQNTEAFF.

This chain connects TRBV4-1 to TRBJ2-7; 8 nucleotides match TRBD1. The CDR3 is made up of 16 amino acids. With 0 bases clipped from V and 3 bases from J, the junction kept 7 bases outside the gene matches. Germline-derived CDR1 and CDR2 are MGHRA and YSYEKL. For the CDR3, the DNA is TGCGCCAGCAGCCAAGATCCCCAGGGGGCGGTCTACGAGCAGTACTTC. It is translated as CASSQDPQGAVYEQYF.

The chain is built from TRBV15 and TRBJ2-7, with 9 nucleotides matching TRBD2. The CDR3 loop spans 15 amino acids. V lost 0 bases and J lost 5; bases outside the gene matches: 5. The V gene's germline CDR1 is LNHNV and CDR2 YYDKDF (reference sequence). For the CDR3, the DNA is TGTGCCACCAGCAGAGAGGCTAGCGGGATGAACGAGCAGTACTTC. The encoded protein is CATSREASGMNEQYF.